Listed below are T cell receptor beta chains from one sample, sequenced in a study of T cells after yellow fever vaccination. MiXCR, applied by TCRdb to the 5' RACE reads, yields one record per CDR3 protein. The sample contains 150,000 or so distinct CDR3 sequences, approximately 6.8% of which appear only once. Sample: CD4+ T cells sorted from PBMCs, taken about 5 days after the first yellow fever vaccination. Receptors were obtained from a man aged 18 to 30 who received the YFV17D yellow fever vaccine. Both conserved end residues are part of each CDR3. Each record gives: V gene, J gene, CDR3 length, clone size, D gene, CDR3 DNA, CDR3 protein. D genes are given only for firm matches. Not every row has a clone size; where given, it reads once, few, many or a size class.

>TRBV7-2|TRBJ2-1|15|many|TRBD2
TGTGCCAGCAGCTTAGTAGCGGGGATCAACAATGAGCAGTTCTTC
CASSLVAGINNEQFF
>TRBV20-1|TRBJ2-4|12|few|-
TGCAGTGCTGGACCGCATGTTAACATTCAGTACTTC
CSAGPHVNIQYF
>TRBV4-1|TRBJ1-1|12|many|-
TGCGCCAGCAGCCAAGGGGGGGTAAAGCCTTTCTTT
CASSQGGVKPFF
>TRBV2|TRBJ2-7|14|-|TRBD2
TGTGCCAGCTTGAAGTTAGCGGGTGTCAACGAGCAGTACTTC
CASLKLAGVNEQYF
>TRBV12-3/TRBV12-4|TRBJ2-3|14|few|-
TGTGCCAGCAGTTTTGGGGGGTGGACAGATACGCAGTATTTT
CASSFGGWTDTQYF
>TRBV20-1|TRBJ2-5|13|many|-
TGCAGTGCCTCCAGGCCAAACGAAGAGACCCAGTACTTC
CSASRPNEETQYF
>TRBV7-2|TRBJ1-5|13|many|-
TGTGCCAGCAGCCTACAGGGAGATCAGCCCCAGCATTTT
CASSLQGDQPQHF
>TRBV12-3/TRBV12-4|TRBJ1-2|15|-|TRBD1
TGTGCCAGCAGAGACCAGGGGGCGCGATCTATGAGCTACACCTTC
CASRDQGARSMSYTF
>TRBV5-1|TRBJ1-1|14|many|-
TGCGCCAGCAGCTTGTACCAGCTGAACACTGAAGCTTTCTTT
CASSLYQLNTEAFF
>TRBV5-1|TRBJ2-1|14|many|-
TGCGCCTGTCGGGTAGGGCTCGGTGACAATGAGCAGTTCTTC
CACRVGLGDNEQFF
>TRBV28|TRBJ2-3|16|-|-
TGTGCCAGCAGGAGGGGAGGAGGGAGAAGCACAGATACGCAGTATTTT
CASRRGGGRSTDTQYF
>TRBV29-1|TRBJ2-7|13|-|TRBD1
TGCAGCGTGGGACAGTCCCTTCTGTACGAGCAGTACTTC
CSVGQSLLYEQYF
>TRBV28|TRBJ1-6|15|many|-
TGTGCCAGCAGTTTACTGGACGGGAATAATTCACCCCTCCACTTT
CASSLLDGNNSPLHF
>TRBV9|TRBJ2-1|15|-|TRBD1
TGTGCCAGCAGCGTTGGGGGACAGGGGGCCAATGAGCAGTTCTTC
CASSVGGQGANEQFF
>TRBV28|TRBJ1-1|12|few|-
TGTGCCACCTCGTGGGGGAACACTGAAGCTTTCTTT
CATSWGNTEAFF
>TRBV28|TRBJ1-3|13|-|-
TGTGCCAGCAGTCAGCACGGAGGAAACACCATATATTTT
CASSQHGGNTIYF
>TRBV20-1|TRBJ1-2|14|-|-
TGCAGTGCGAGGAGAGACAGCCGGCGATCTGGCTACACCTTC
CSARRDSRRSGYTF
>TRBV19|TRBJ1-2|12|few|-
TGTGCCAGTGCAGACAATAACTATGGCTACACCTTC
CASADNNYGYTF
>TRBV4-2|TRBJ1-6|20|few|TRBD1
TGTGCCAGCAGCCAAGGGCCGCCAATCAGGGGGAGCTCCTATAATTCACCCCTCCACTTT
CASSQGPPIRGSSYNSPLHF
>TRBV4-3|TRBJ2-6|18|few|-
TGCGCCAGCAGCCAAGATTACGTAACAGGGTCTGGGGCCAACGTCCTGACTTTC
CASSQDYVTGSGANVLTF
>TRBV7-2|TRBJ2-5|15|few|-
TGTGCCAGCAGCCCAGGGTTGGGCCGCCAAGAGACCCAGTACTTC
CASSPGLGRQETQYF
>TRBV5-1|TRBJ1-4|13|few|-
TGCGCCAGCAGGCTGTGGTCAAATGAAAAACTGTTTTTT
CASRLWSNEKLFF
>TRBV11-2|TRBJ1-2|19|few|-
TGTGCCAGCAGCTTAGTGGCGGGCATTATGCCGGCCCGGGGCTATGGCTACACCTTC
CASSLVAGIMPARGYGYTF
>TRBV2|TRBJ2-1|15|many|TRBD2
TGTGCCAGCAGTGAATTTCGGCGGGGGGGGCGTGAGCAGTTCTTC
CASSEFRRGGREQFF
>TRBV5-1|TRBJ2-5|16|few|-
TGCGCCAGCAGCTTCGGTGGGCCGCTAACCCAAGAGACCCAGTACTTC
CASSFGGPLTQETQYF
>TRBV5-5|TRBJ1-2|12|many|-
TGTGCCAGCAGCGGGGCGGCGGCAGGCTACACCTTC
CASSGAAAGYTF
>TRBV6-5|TRBJ2-7|16|many|TRBD2
TGTGCCAGCAGTTACCTCGCTAGCGGGGGTGAATACGAGCAGTACTTC
CASSYLASGGEYEQYF